The 3 T cell receptor beta chains below were found in one sample sequenced in a study of OX40 agonist ivuxolimab in advanced cancers. Sequencing used immunoSEQ multiplex PCR; TCRdb keeps in-frame clones, though not all of them. This sample has 70,000 to 75,000 clones, with roughly 90% found just once. The material sequenced was CD4+ or CD8+ T cells sorted from blood, taken in a trial of the OX40 agonist ivuxolimab. The receptors originated from an adult with an advanced solid tumor such as melanoma, head and neck, liver or kidney cancer.

The chain recombines TRBV6-5 with TRBJ2-6; D call uncertain. This CDR3 region has 15 residues. CDR1 MNHEY and CDR2 SVGAGI come from the germline V gene. Trimming cost V 2 bases and J 2 bases, with 7 bases left between them. CDR3 sequence (DNA): TGTGCCAGCAGTTACAGGGATGCTGGGGCCAACGTCCTGACTTTC. Encoded protein: CASSYRDAGANVLTF.

This sequence joins TRBV2 and TRBJ2-7; D remains unclear. Trimming cost V 2 bases and J 2 bases, with 4 bases left between them. This CDR3 is built from 12 residues. Germline V lookup: CDR1 SNHLY, CDR2 FYNNEI. The CDR3 DNA reads as TGTGCCAGCAGTGAAACCCCCTACGAGCAGTACTTC. Amino acids: CASSETPYEQYF.

This chain uses TRBV14 with TRBJ2-7; 10 bases align to TRBD2. The germline gives CDR1 SGHDN, CDR2 FVKESK. The CDR3 has 13 amino acids. Trimming took 2 bases from V and 6 from J; bases not matched to a gene: 1. The CDR3 nucleotides are TGTGCCAGCAGCCAACGACTAGCGGGCGAGCAGTACTTC. It specifies CASSQRLAGEQYF.